The 19 T cell receptor beta chains below come from one sample, sequenced in a study of blood T cell repertoires in COVID-19. Method: immunoSEQ multiplex PCR; TCRdb's copy keeps in-frame clones and lacks some. The table shows about 220,000 clones, with under 90% occurring only once. Sequenced material: peripheral blood. Receptors were obtained from a man under 40 with active or convalescent COVID-19.

The J gene is TRBJ1-1, the V gene TRBV6-5, with TRBD1 as a possible D gene (6 bases). The V and J ends lost 7 bases and 1 base respectively, with 10 bases between them. CDR3 length: 13 amino acids. Germline assignment: CDR1 MNHEY and CDR2 SVGAGI. The CDR3 DNA reads TGTGCCAGCACCAGGGGAGAGAACACTGAAGCTTTCTTT. Its protein is CASTRGENTEAFF.

The CDR3 DNA reads as TGTGCCAGCAGTCGGGGGAGGAAGTCTGAAGCTTTCTTT. It yields the protein CASSRGRKSEAFF. The V call is TRBV6-2 or TRBV6-3, the J call TRBJ1-1; D may be TRBD1 (5 bases). Germline-derived CDR1 and CDR2 are MNHEY and SVGEGT. This CDR3 comprises 13 residues. V was clipped by 5 bases and J by 6 bases, with 13 bases between them.

The chain couples TRBV10-2 to TRBJ2-2, with 8 nucleotides matching TRBD1. The germline V gene encodes CDR1 WSHSY and CDR2 SAAADI. This CDR3 has 13 amino acids. V gave up 6 bases and J gave up 7 bases; unmatched junction bases: 4. The CDR3 DNA reads as TGCGCCAGCAGCCTCGGACAGGGCGGGGAGCTGTTTTTT. It yields the protein CASSLGQGGELFF.

The rearrangement links TRBV30 to TRBJ2-1, with a weak D call TRBD2 (5 bases). The germline V and J ends were trimmed by 2 bases and 3 bases, with 8 bases remaining between them. This CDR3 spans 13 amino acids. CDR1 is GTSNPN, CDR2 SVGIG, per germline (reference sequence). The CDR3 loop reads CAWSPSGYNEQFF. CDR3 sequence (DNA): TGTGCCTGGAGTCCCAGCGGCTACAATGAGCAGTTCTTC.

The V call is TRBV6-2 or TRBV6-3, the J call TRBJ1-2; D is perhaps TRBD1 (5 bases). V lost 2 bases to trimming and J lost 4 bases, with 14 bases between them. Germline V gene lookup returns CDR1 MNHEY and CDR2 SVGEGT. The CDR3 has 15 residues. The CDR3 coding sequence is TGTGCCAGCAGTTACGGGGGGACGGACATCTATGGCTACACCTTC. This translates into CASSYGGTDIYGYTF.

J is TRBJ2-6 and V is TRBV21-1; the table names TRBD1, a call not compared with the DNA. TRBV21-1 is tagged as a pseudogene. This CDR3 is built from 20 residues. The CDR3 here is CASSKAGTDRTSSGANVLTF. In DNA, the CDR3 is TGTGCCAGCAGCAAAGCCGGAACGGACAGGACTTCCTCTGGGGCCAACGTCCTGACTTTC.

This sequence joins TRBV5-6 and TRBJ2-5; D may be TRBD2 (7 bases). The length of the CDR3 is 16 residues. V was pared by 2 bases and J by 2 bases, with 16 bases between. Looked up from germline, CDR1 is SGHDT and CDR2 is YYEEEE. The CDR3 sequence is CASSLVGGGRQETQYF. The CDR3, as DNA: TGTGCCAGCAGCTTAGTCGGCGGGGGCCGTCAAGAGACCCAGTACTTC.

As to this clone: Other DNA sequences in this specimen translate into the identical CDR3. J is TRBJ1-2 and V is TRBV7-9; D not resolved. This CDR3 has 12 residues. Germline loops: CDR1 SEHNR, CDR2 FQNEAQ (reference sequence). With 5 bases removed from V and 4 bases from J, the gap between germline ends came to 8 bases. The DNA of the CDR3 is TGTGCCAGCAGCCAGGAGGTCTATGGCTACACCTTC. Protein: CASSQEVYGYTF.

V gene TRBV4-2 combines with J gene TRBJ1-4; TRBD1 agrees at 8 bases. Germline V lookup: CDR1 LGHNA, CDR2 YNFKEQ. The J segment lost 8 bases and the V segment lost 0 bases, leaving 11 bases of the junction unmatched. The CDR3 runs to 17 residues. The CDR3 protein is CASSQETKTGVREKLFF. Here the CDR3 DNA reads TGTGCCAGCAGCCAAGAGACTAAGACAGGGGTACGAGAAAAACTGTTTTTT.

The V call is TRBV27, the J call TRBJ1-1, with D unclear. The germline gives CDR1 MNHEY, CDR2 SMNVEV (reference sequence). V gave up 2 bases and J gave up 0 bases, with 7 bases separating them. CDR3 length: 14 residues. The CDR3 nucleotides read TGTGCCAGCAGTTTAAACGGAGTGAACACTGAAGCTTTCTTT. Its protein product is CASSLNGVNTEAFF.

The CDR3: CASTDRVFAEAFF. DNA for the CDR3: TGTGCCAGCACCGACAGGGTTTTTGCCGAAGCTTTCTTT. This chain connects TRBV28 to TRBJ1-1, with 7 bases matching TRBD1. The CDR3 covers 13 residues. Trimming took 7 bases from V and 8 from J; bases not matched to a gene: 10. CDR1 and CDR2 from the germline V gene are MDHEN and SYDVKM. The complete variable domain, with remaining parts taken from reference TRBV28 and TRBJ1-1, reads DVKVTQSSRYLVKRTGEKVFLECVQDMDHENMFWYRQDPGLGLRLIYFSYDVKMKEKGDIPEGYSVSREKKERFSLILESASTNQTSMYLCASTDRVFAEAFFGQGTRLTVV.

V is TRBV7-6 and J is TRBJ2-1, with D possibly TRBD2 on 6 matching bases. V gave up 5 bases and J gave up 3 bases, with 17 bases separating them. The CDR3 is 16 residues long. Germline V gives CDR1 SGHVS, CDR2 FNYEAQ. CDR3 in DNA: TGTGCCAGCAGCAAAACTACCGGGACTGGCTACAATGAGCAGTTCTTC. This gives the protein CASSKTTGTGYNEQFF.

V gene TRBV28 combines with J gene TRBJ2-2, with TRBD2 identical over 7 bases. V gave up 3 bases and J gave up 4 bases; unmatched junction bases: 5. There are 15 residues in the CDR3. Germline values: CDR1 MDHEN, CDR2 SYDVKM. CDR3 bases: TGTGCCAGCAGTTTGGGAGGGGCGAGCACCGGGGAGCTGTTTTTT. Its translation is CASSLGGASTGELFF.

The V gene is TRBV6-5, the J gene TRBJ1-6, with TRBD1 matching over 8 bases. Trimming took 2 bases from V and 4 from J; bases not matched to a gene: 1. The CDR3 runs 15 residues. CDR1 is MNHEY, CDR2 SVGAGI, per germline. The CDR3 loop reads CASSYRTGYNSPLHF. The CDR3, as DNA: TGTGCCAGCAGTTACCGGACAGGGTATAATTCACCCCTCCACTTT.

A word on this clone: A much larger clone lies a single base off, so this may be a read error. The genes are TRBV7-2 and TRBJ1-3, with D possibly TRBD1 on 6 matching bases. The V gene's germline CDR1 is SGHTA and CDR2 FQGNSA. CDR3 size: 15 residues. The V end was cut by 2 bases, the J end by 0 bases, with 8 bases between. The CDR3 reads CASSLRGGSGNTIYF. Here the CDR3 DNA reads TGTGCCAGCAGCTTAAGAGGGGGCTCTGGAAACACCATATATTTT.

The chain links TRBV6-6 to TRBJ1-6; D perhaps matches TRBD1 (6 bases). The V end was cut by 6 bases, the J end by 7 bases, with 16 bases between. Germline loops: CDR1 MNHNY, CDR2 SVGAGI (reference sequence). The CDR3 consists of 15 residues. The chain's CDR3 is CASRPRTVVNSPLHF. In nucleotides, the CDR3 is TGTGCCAGCAGACCCCGGACAGTTGTAAATTCACCCCTCCACTTT.

This sequence joins TRBV20-1 and TRBJ1-1; unclear D gene. CDR1 and CDR2 (germline): DFQATT, SNEGSKA (reference sequence). The CDR3 is 13 amino acids. V lost 3 bases, J lost 3 bases, and 11 bases lay in between. The CDR3 DNA sequence: TGCAGTGCTAGTGAGGGAGGGCACACTGAAGCTTTCTTT. This codes for CSASEGGHTEAFF.

The chain links TRBV28 to TRBJ2-3; TRBD2 agrees at 10 bases. The CDR3 is 16 residues long. Germline CDR1 reads MDHEN; CDR2 reads SYDVKM. V shed 2 bases and J 5 bases; nucleotides not matched to a gene: 7. The DNA for the CDR3 is TGTGCCAGCAGTTTAGGGACTAGCGACTACAGAGATACGCAGTATTTT. This encodes CASSLGTSDYRDTQYF.

V gene TRBV30 combines with J gene TRBJ2-1; D may be TRBD1 (5 bases). Looked up from germline, CDR1 is GTSNPN and CDR2 is SVGIG (reference sequence). CDR3 length: 13 residues. Trimming removed 2 bases from V and 7 bases from J, with 12 bases in between. The DNA of the CDR3 is TGTGCCTGGAGTAAAGGGGTGGCAAATGAGCAGTTCTTC. Translated, it gives CAWSKGVANEQFF.